The 11 T cell receptor beta chains below come from one sample, sequenced in a study of blood T cell repertoires in COVID-19. Method: immunoSEQ multiplex PCR; TCRdb's copy keeps in-frame clones and lacks some. This sample has approximately 220,000 clones; around 84% occur once, and the top ten carry roughly 4.2%. What was sequenced was peripheral blood. All receptors derive from a man in his forties or fifties with acute or convalescent COVID-19.

The CDR3 DNA reads TGTGCCAGCAGAGCGGGGGGTTCTCCTAGTGTCAATGAGCAGTTCTTC. It yields the protein CASRAGGSPSVNEQFF. The chain carries TRBV9 and TRBJ2-1, with 9 positions matching TRBD2. Germline-derived CDR1 and CDR2 are SGDLS and YYNGEE. The CDR3 totals 16 residues. The V and J ends lost 5 bases and 6 bases, in that order; junction bases with no gene match: 12.

The chain joins TRBV29-1 to TRBJ1-5; D may be TRBD1 (5 bases). Germline assignment: CDR1 SQVTM and CDR2 ANQGSEA. V dropped 4 bases and J dropped 6 bases, with 10 bases sitting between them. The CDR3 extends over 12 amino acids. CDR3: CSVVQGGQPQHF. CDR3 DNA sequence: TGCAGCGTTGTTCAGGGAGGTCAGCCCCAGCATTTT.

The gene calls are TRBV19 and TRBJ1-4; D is perhaps TRBD1 (6 bases). V lost 8 bases and J 3 bases, leaving 10 bases between the germline ends. This CDR3 region has 13 residues. Germline CDR1 and CDR2: LNHDA and SQIVND (reference sequence). The CDR3 bases are TGTGCCAGTCGGACAGTCTCTAATGAAAAACTGTTTTTT. This sequence encodes CASRTVSNEKLFF.

The chain employs TRBV4-1 and TRBJ1-1; D uncertain. Per the germline V gene, CDR1 is MGHRA and CDR2 is YSYEKL. Trimming removed 4 bases from V and 4 bases from J, with 19 bases in between. The CDR3 contains 16 residues. CDR3: CASSPVRGIGSTEAFF. In DNA, the CDR3 is TGCGCCAGCAGCCCTGTCCGGGGTATCGGGTCCACTGAAGCTTTCTTT.

The chain joins TRBV4-2 to TRBJ1-1, with D perhaps TRBD1 (6 bases). V was clipped by 4 bases and J by 1 base, with 19 bases between them. This CDR3 comprises 17 residues. Germline V CDR1 and CDR2: LGHNA, YNFKEQ. The CDR3 nucleotides read TGTGCCAGCAGCCGTACCGGACAGATCAGGGAGAACACTGAAGCTTTCTTT. Translation gives CASSRTGQIRENTEAFF.

This clone was observed a handful of times. The DNA for the CDR3 is TGTGCCAGCAGCACCCTGACAGGGGTGGGAGCTTTCTTT. Translated: CASSTLTGVGAFF. The chain recombines TRBV7-9 with TRBJ1-1; 8 bases fit TRBD1. Germline CDR1 reads SEHNR; CDR2 reads FQNEAQ (reference sequence). V lost 5 bases and J lost 10; bases outside the gene matches: 9. The CDR3 extends over 13 amino acids.

This clone has more than one count but fewer than ten. The V and J genes are TRBV4-1 and TRBJ1-6; tentative D call: TRBD1 (5 bases). V was shortened by 3 bases and J by 1 base, with 7 bases between the two germline ends. Germline V gene data show CDR1 as MGHRA and CDR2 as YSYEKL. The CDR3 sequence is 15 residues long. DNA for the CDR3: TGCGCCAGCAGCCACAGGGTTTCCTATAATTCACCCCTCCACTTT. Translated: CASSHRVSYNSPLHF.

The chain recombines TRBV11-2 with TRBJ1-1; the match to TRBD1 covers 7 bases. This CDR3 spans 13 amino acids. Germline V gene lookup returns CDR1 SGHAT and CDR2 FQNNGV. V trimming: 4 bases; J trimming: 7 bases; junction bases outside the gene matches: 6. For the CDR3, the DNA is TGTGCCAGCAGCTCTCCGGACAGGTTTGAAGCTTTCTTT. Translating it yields CASSSPDRFEAFF.

This clone was recorded once. The chain carries TRBV9 and TRBJ2-7; 7 positions agree with TRBD2. CDR3 length equals 15 residues. Germline V gives CDR1 SGDLS, CDR2 YYNGEE. Unmatched junction bases numbered 5, after V lost 0 bases and J lost 2 bases. The CDR3 reads CASSVGREGPYEQYF. For the CDR3, the DNA is TGTGCCAGCAGCGTAGGCAGGGAGGGCCCCTACGAGCAGTACTTC.

The chain joins TRBV11-2 to TRBJ2-5; the match to TRBD2 covers 8 bases. The CDR3 is made up of 15 amino acids. V was pared by 4 bases and J by 0 bases, with 4 bases of the junction left unmatched. Looked up from germline, CDR1 is SGHAT and CDR2 is FQNNGV. Here the CDR3 DNA reads TGTGCCAGCAGCTCGCAGCGGGGGAACCAAGAGACCCAGTACTTC. Protein: CASSSQRGNQETQYF. The full variable domain, with the rest looked up from reference TRBV11-2 and TRBJ2-5, is EAGVAQSPRYKIIEKRQSVAFWCNPISGHATLYWYQQILGQGPKLLIQFQNNGVVDDSQLPKDRFSAERLKGVDSTLKIQPAKLEDSAVYLCASSSQRGNQETQYFGPGTRLLVL.

The V call is TRBV6-5, the J call TRBJ1-5, with TRBD1 matching over 9 bases. Germline V gene lookup returns CDR1 MNHEY and CDR2 SVGAGI. Unmatched junction bases numbered 5, after V lost 5 bases and J lost 3 bases. There are 15 residues in the CDR3. CDR3 residues: CASSPDRGNNQPQHF. The CDR3 DNA is TGTGCCAGCAGTCCGGACAGGGGCAACAATCAGCCCCAGCATTTT.